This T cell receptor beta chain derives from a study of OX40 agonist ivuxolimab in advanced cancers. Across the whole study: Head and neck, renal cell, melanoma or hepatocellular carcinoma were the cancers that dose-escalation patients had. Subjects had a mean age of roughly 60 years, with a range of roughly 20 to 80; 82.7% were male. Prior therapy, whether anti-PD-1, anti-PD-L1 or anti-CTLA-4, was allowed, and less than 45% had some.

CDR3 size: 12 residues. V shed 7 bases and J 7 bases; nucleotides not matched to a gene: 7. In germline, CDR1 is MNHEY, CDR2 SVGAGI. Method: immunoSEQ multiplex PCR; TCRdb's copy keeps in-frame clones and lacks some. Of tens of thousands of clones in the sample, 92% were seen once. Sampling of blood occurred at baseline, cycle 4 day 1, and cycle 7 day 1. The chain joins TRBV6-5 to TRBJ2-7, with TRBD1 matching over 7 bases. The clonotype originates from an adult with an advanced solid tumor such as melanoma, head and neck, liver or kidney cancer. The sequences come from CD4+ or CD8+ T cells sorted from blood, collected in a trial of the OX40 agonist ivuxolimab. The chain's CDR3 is CASTSTGREQYF. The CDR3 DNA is TGTGCCAGCACCTCGACAGGGCGGGAGCAGTACTTC.